The 27 T cell receptor beta chains below were found in one sample sequenced in a study of T cell responses to AZD1222 COVID-19 vaccine. Libraries were prepared by immunoSEQ multiplex PCR; TCRdb keeps only in-frame clonotypes and omits some of them. The profile shows tens of thousands of clones, 80% of them singletons. The sample was peripheral blood, taken 28 days after the second AZD1222 dose. Receptors originate from an adult who received the AZD1222 COVID-19 vaccine.

The V gene is TRBV9, the J gene TRBJ2-2; possibly TRBD1 for D (5 bases). This CDR3 is 16 amino acids long. Looked up from germline, CDR1 is SGDLS and CDR2 is YYNGEE. Trimming pared 4 bases from V and 0 bases from J, leaving 13 bases between. The CDR3 DNA follows: TGTGCCAGCAGCCAATTTTGGACAACGAACACCGGGGAGCTGTTTTTT. Amino acids: CASSQFWTTNTGELFF.

DNA for the CDR3: TGTGCCAGCAGTTTTTTAGAGGAAGAGACCCAGTACTTC. This sequence encodes CASSFLEEETQYF. The J gene is TRBJ2-5, the V gene TRBV28; D ambiguous. There are 13 residues in the CDR3. Germline CDR1 MDHEN, CDR2 SYDVKM. The V and J ends lost 3 bases and 3 bases respectively, with 8 bases between them.

This chain uses TRBV7-9 with TRBJ2-1, with D uncertain. The germline V gene has CDR1 SEHNR and CDR2 FQNEAQ (reference sequence). Trimming cost V 0 bases and J 0 bases, with 6 bases left between them. The CDR3 extends over 15 amino acids. The CDR3 loop reads CASSLARSSYNEQFF. Written as DNA, the CDR3 is TGTGCCAGCAGCTTAGCGAGGAGCTCCTACAATGAGCAGTTCTTC.

This clone was detected only a few times. The chain has TRBV6-1 and TRBJ1-2; D is ambiguous. Germline CDR1 MNHNS, CDR2 SASEGT. This CDR3 has 13 residues. V was shortened by 0 bases and J by 7 bases, with 9 bases between the two germline ends. The CDR3 region has the DNA TGTGCCAGCAGTGAAGCGCAGTGGGGTGGCTACACCTTC. Its protein product is CASSEAQWGGYTF.

This clone appeared a few times. This chain joins TRBV9 and TRBJ1-5, with 10 nucleotides matching TRBD1. Germline V gene lookup returns CDR1 SGDLS and CDR2 YYNGEE. There are 15 residues in the CDR3. The V gene end was trimmed by 4 bases and the J gene end by 6 bases; junction bases not matched to a gene: 7. The CDR3 region has the DNA TGTGCCAGCAGCCCGAGGACAGGGGGGGGTCAGCCCCAGCATTTT. This gives the protein CASSPRTGGGQPQHF.

The sample holds a few counts of this clone. The V and J genes are TRBV6-5 and TRBJ1-1, with D maybe TRBD1 (6 bases). Germline V gene sequence: CDR1 MNHEY, CDR2 SVGAGI. V gave up 6 bases and J gave up 7 bases, with 15 bases separating them. This CDR3 is built from 13 residues. CDR3 loop: CASSLDSDSEAFF. The CDR3 nucleotides are TGTGCCAGCAGCCTGGATTCGGACAGTGAAGCTTTCTTT.

V and J are TRBV5-1 and TRBJ2-7; D is ambiguous. The CDR3 contains 15 residues. Germline V lookup: CDR1 SGHRS, CDR2 YFSETQ. V was pared by 4 bases and J by 0 bases, with 14 bases between. In nucleotides, the CDR3 is TGCGCCAGCAGCGTGGTGGGTACGAGCTCCTACGAGCAGTACTTC. This sequence encodes CASSVVGTSSYEQYF.

V and J are TRBV24-1 and TRBJ1-5; D uncertain. V lost 0 bases to trimming and J lost 9 bases, with 11 bases between them. This CDR3 spans 14 amino acids. CDR1 is KGHDR, CDR2 SFDVKD, per germline. CDR3 DNA: TGTGCCACCAGTGATTTGCAAATCGTAGGGCCCCAGCATTTT. Protein: CATSDLQIVGPQHF.

This chain's CDR3 is CASSYSGWNYGYTF. The CDR3 DNA sequence: TGTGCCAGCAGTTACTCGGGGTGGAACTATGGCTACACCTTC. The chain is built from TRBV6-2 or TRBV6-3 and TRBJ1-2; D is ambiguous. The CDR3 sequence is 14 residues long. The V gene's germline CDR1 is MNHEY and CDR2 SVGEGT. With 0 bases removed from V and 2 bases from J, the gap between germline ends came to 7 bases.

V is TRBV5-6 and J is TRBJ2-5, with 12 bases aligning to TRBD2. Germline V lookup: CDR1 SGHDT, CDR2 YYEEEE. The CDR3 is 16 residues long. After removal of 4 bases from V and 4 bases from J, the junction contained 8 bases not matched to a gene. The CDR3 sequence: CASSPPPSGGAETQYF. DNA for the CDR3: TGTGCCAGCAGCCCGCCGCCTAGCGGGGGGGCAGAGACCCAGTACTTC.

This clone was observed once. The CDR3 protein is CASSQKGPAQAFF. Written as DNA, the CDR3 is TGTGCCAGCAGCCAAAAGGGGCCAGCCCAAGCTTTCTTT. V and J are TRBV3-1 (or the pseudogene TRBV3-2) and TRBJ1-1, with a possible D match to TRBD1 (5 bases). Trimming left V 2 bases short and J 9 bases short, with 13 bases between. CDR1 is LGHDT and CDR2 is YNNKEL in the germline V gene (reference sequence). This CDR3 spans 13 amino acids.

The V and J genes are TRBV7-2 and TRBJ2-1; 7 bases are shared with TRBD2. V lost 1 base, J lost 1 base, and 10 bases stayed unmatched. This CDR3 has 18 amino acids. CDR1 and CDR2 (germline): SGHTA, FQGNSA. CDR3 DNA sequence: TGTGCCAGCAGCTTAGTATATGGGGCGGGGGTATCCTACAATGAGCAGTTCTTC. It codes for CASSLVYGAGVSYNEQFF.

J is TRBJ1-2 and V is TRBV24-1; the match to TRBD1 covers 10 bases. CDR3 size: 13 residues. V shed 5 bases, J shed 8 bases, and the junction held 4 bases outside the gene matches. Germline assignment: CDR1 KGHDR and CDR2 SFDVKD. The CDR3 DNA reads TGTGCCACCAGTGTCGGGACAGGGGTAGGCTACACCTTC. It encodes CATSVGTGVGYTF.

CDR3 sequence reads: CASSITSGEVGELFF. CDR3 coding DNA: TGTGCCAGCAGCATTACTTCAGGGGAAGTCGGGGAGCTGTTTTTT. The gene calls are TRBV9 and TRBJ2-2; the D gene is possibly TRBD1 (6 bases). The length of the CDR3 is 15 residues. Germline values: CDR1 SGDLS, CDR2 YYNGEE. V was pared by 4 bases and J by 7 bases, with 17 bases between.

The chain has TRBV4-3 and TRBJ2-2; D remains ambiguous. CDR1 and CDR2 from the germline V gene are LGHNA and YSLEER. CDR3 length: 14 amino acids. V gave up 1 base and J gave up 4 bases, with 7 bases separating them. CDR3 nucleotide sequence: TGCGCCAGCAGCCAAGTGGTATCCACCGGGGAGCTGTTTTTT. Translating gives CASSQVVSTGELFF.

The V call is TRBV11-3, the J call TRBJ2-5; D perhaps matches TRBD2 (6 bases). CDR3 length: 15 amino acids. V was trimmed by 5 bases and J by 4 bases, leaving 17 bases between them. Germline lookup yields CDR1 SGHNT and CDR2 YENEEA. DNA of the CDR3: TGTGCCAGCAGCACTCCCGGCGGGGATCGAGAGACCCAGTACTTC. Translation gives CASSTPGGDRETQYF. Together with reference TRBV11-3 and TRBJ2-5, the CDR3 gives the full variable domain: EAGVVQSPRYKIIEKKQPVAFWCNPISGHNTLYWYLQNLGQGPELLIRYENEEAVDDSQLPKDRFSAERLKGVDSTLKIQPAELGDSAVYLCASSTPGGDRETQYFGPGTRLLVL.

This clone was detected once. The chain carries TRBV19 and TRBJ1-4; the D gene is possibly TRBD1 (5 bases). This CDR3 has 16 residues. The germline V gene encodes CDR1 LNHDA and CDR2 SQIVND (reference sequence). V was pared by 0 bases and J by 10 bases, with 18 bases between. CDR3 in amino acids: CASSIEGRWPGGKLFF. In DNA form, the CDR3 reads TGTGCCAGTAGTATAGAGGGACGCTGGCCGGGGGGAAAACTGTTTTTT.

J is TRBJ2-7 and V is TRBV5-1, with D maybe TRBD1 (6 bases). CDR3 length: 13 residues. The germline V and J ends were trimmed by 2 bases and 7 bases, with 13 bases remaining between them. Germline loops: CDR1 SGHRS, CDR2 YFSETQ. The CDR3: CASSFRDKGEQYF. For the CDR3, the DNA is TGCGCCAGCAGCTTTAGGGACAAGGGGGAGCAGTACTTC.

This clone was counted once. The chain employs TRBV5-1 and TRBJ2-3; 10 bases align to TRBD2. V was pared by 0 bases and J by 1 base, with 14 bases of the junction left unmatched. Germline V gene data show CDR1 as SGHRS and CDR2 as YFSETQ. The CDR3 is made up of 20 amino acids. The CDR3 DNA sequence: TGCGCCAGCAGCTTGGCTCCAGCGGGGGGGCTTCAGGTTGGCACAGATACGCAGTATTTT. Translation: CASSLAPAGGLQVGTDTQYF.

The J gene is TRBJ1-2, the V gene TRBV7-9; 7 nucleotides agree with TRBD1. The germline V gene encodes CDR1 SEHNR and CDR2 FQNEAQ (reference sequence). This CDR3 has 14 amino acids. Trimming cost V 4 bases and J 7 bases; bases outside gene matches: 9. The CDR3 reads CASSYTGEGGGYTF. The CDR3 DNA is TGTGCCAGCAGCTATACAGGGGAGGGAGGTGGCTACACCTTC.

The V call is TRBV6-5, the J call TRBJ1-4; 7 nucleotides match TRBD1. The J segment lost 8 bases and the V segment lost 6 bases, leaving 12 bases of the junction unmatched. The germline gives CDR1 MNHEY, CDR2 SVGAGI. The CDR3 is made up of 15 amino acids. This CDR3 reads CASRPTQGSREKLFF. The CDR3 bases are TGTGCCAGCAGACCTACACAGGGGAGTCGGGAAAAACTGTTTTTT.

The chain employs TRBV4-1 and TRBJ2-3, with TRBD1 matching 9 bases. V lost 7 bases, J lost 4 bases, and 6 bases stayed unmatched. The CDR3 extends over 14 amino acids. From germline, CDR1 is MGHRA and CDR2 YSYEKL. In DNA, the CDR3 is TGCGCCAGCAAAGAGGGACAGGGAGCAGATACGCAGTATTTT. As protein: CASKEGQGADTQYF.

This rearrangement joins TRBV5-1 to TRBJ2-5; 13 nucleotides match TRBD2. The CDR3 is made up of 16 amino acids. Germline V gene lookup returns CDR1 SGHRS and CDR2 YFSETQ. With 4 bases clipped from V and 2 bases from J, the junction kept 5 bases outside the gene matches. The CDR3 region is CASSPGTSGAQETQYF. In nucleotides, the CDR3 is TGCGCCAGCAGCCCTGGGACTAGCGGGGCGCAAGAGACCCAGTACTTC.

The chain joins TRBV9 to TRBJ1-4; no clear D. Deletions cut 0 bases from V and 3 bases from J, with 9 bases between. CDR1 SGDLS and CDR2 YYNGEE come from the germline V gene. The CDR3 has 15 residues. The CDR3 sequence is CASSVGVGANEKLFF. CDR3 bases: TGTGCCAGCAGCGTAGGAGTAGGAGCTAATGAAAAACTGTTTTTT.

This clone was seen more than once but under ten times. The CDR3 sequence is CASSPGTGAYEQYF. CDR3 in DNA: TGTGCCAGCAGCCCAGGGACAGGGGCCTACGAGCAGTACTTC. The V call is TRBV13, the J call TRBJ2-7; 10 bases line up with TRBD1. The CDR3 is made up of 14 amino acids. The germline V gene has CDR1 PRHDT and CDR2 FYEKMQ (reference sequence). V gave up 5 bases and J gave up 2 bases; unmatched junction bases: 3.

This chain uses TRBV7-2 with TRBJ2-7; tentative D call: TRBD2 (6 bases). Trimming took 1 base from V and 3 from J, leaving 13 bases between them. Germline V gene data show CDR1 as SGHTA and CDR2 as FQGNSA. The CDR3 sequence is 15 residues long. The CDR3 nucleotides are TGTGCCAGCAGCTTAGGGCGGGGCGGCTTCTACGAGCAGTACTTC. Its protein product is CASSLGRGGFYEQYF.

V usage is TRBV30 and J usage is TRBJ2-5; TRBD2 aligns across 11 bases. Unmatched junction bases numbered 11, after V lost 4 bases and J lost 4 bases. The CDR3 loop spans 16 amino acids. Germline V gives CDR1 GTSNPN, CDR2 SVGIG (reference sequence). The CDR3 spells CAWTGASGGRGETQYF. The CDR3, as DNA: TGTGCCTGGACTGGGGCTAGCGGGGGGCGCGGAGAGACCCAGTACTTC.